The present T cell receptor beta chain was sequenced within a study of OX40 agonist ivuxolimab in advanced cancers. The V segment lost 5 bases and the J segment 6 bases; nucleotides outside the gene matches: 9. The CDR3 totals 15 residues. CDR1 is KGHSH and CDR2 is LQKENI in the germline V gene. Profiled with immunoSEQ multiplex PCR; TCRdb holds only in-frame clones, not every one. The sample includes 40,000 to 60,000 clones, roughly four fifths seen only once; the top ten take 1.6%. The genes are TRBV18 and TRBJ1-1, with 10 nucleotides matching TRBD1. The sequencing here drew on CD4+ or CD8+ T cells sorted from blood, taken in a trial of the OX40 agonist ivuxolimab. The source of this sequence is an adult with an advanced solid tumor such as melanoma, head and neck, liver or kidney cancer. For the CDR3, the DNA is TGTGCCAGCTCATCGGAACGGGACAGGGGCCCTGAAGCTTTCTTT. Amino acid sequence: CASSSERDRGPEAFF. The full variable domain, rest sourced from reference TRBV18 and TRBJ1-1, is NAGVMQNPRHLVRRRGQEARLRCSPMKGHSHVYWYRQLPEEGLKFMVYLQKENIIDESGMPKERFSAEFPKEGPSILRIQQVVRGDSAAYFCASSSERDRGPEAFFGQGTRLTVV.